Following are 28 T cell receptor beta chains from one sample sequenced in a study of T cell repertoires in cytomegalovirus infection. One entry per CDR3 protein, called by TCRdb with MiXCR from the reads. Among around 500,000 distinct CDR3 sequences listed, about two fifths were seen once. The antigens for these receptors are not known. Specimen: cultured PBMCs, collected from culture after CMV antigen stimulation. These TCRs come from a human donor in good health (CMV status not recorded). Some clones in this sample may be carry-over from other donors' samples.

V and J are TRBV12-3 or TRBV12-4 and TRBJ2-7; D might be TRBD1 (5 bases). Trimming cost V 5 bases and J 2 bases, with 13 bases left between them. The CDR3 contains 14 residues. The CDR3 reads CASSNGHPAYEQYF. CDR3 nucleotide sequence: TGTGCCAGCAGTAATGGACACCCTGCCTACGAGCAGTACTTC.

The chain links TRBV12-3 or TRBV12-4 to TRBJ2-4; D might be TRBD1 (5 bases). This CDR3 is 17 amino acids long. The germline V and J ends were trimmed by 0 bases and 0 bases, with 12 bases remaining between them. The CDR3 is CASSLATGSLAKNIQYF. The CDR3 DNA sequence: TGTGCCAGCAGTTTAGCTACAGGTAGCCTAGCCAAAAACATTCAGTACTTC.

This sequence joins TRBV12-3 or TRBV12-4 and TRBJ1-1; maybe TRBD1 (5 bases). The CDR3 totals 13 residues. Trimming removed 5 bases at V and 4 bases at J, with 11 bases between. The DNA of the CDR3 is TGTGCCAGCAGTACCGGGACCCCCACTGAAGCTTTCTTT. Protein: CASSTGTPTEAFF.

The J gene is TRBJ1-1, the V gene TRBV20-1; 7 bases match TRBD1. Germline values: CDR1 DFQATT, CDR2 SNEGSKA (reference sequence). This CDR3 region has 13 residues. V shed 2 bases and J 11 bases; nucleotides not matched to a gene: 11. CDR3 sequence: CSARLVGIQGAFF. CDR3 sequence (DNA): TGCAGTGCTAGACTCGTGGGAATACAGGGGGCTTTCTTT.

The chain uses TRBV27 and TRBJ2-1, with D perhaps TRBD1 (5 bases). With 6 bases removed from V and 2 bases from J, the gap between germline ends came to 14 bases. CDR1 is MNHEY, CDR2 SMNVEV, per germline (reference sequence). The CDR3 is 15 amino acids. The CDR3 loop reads CASRTLTGAYNEQFF. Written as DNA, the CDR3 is TGTGCCAGCAGAACATTAACAGGAGCCTACAATGAGCAGTTCTTC.

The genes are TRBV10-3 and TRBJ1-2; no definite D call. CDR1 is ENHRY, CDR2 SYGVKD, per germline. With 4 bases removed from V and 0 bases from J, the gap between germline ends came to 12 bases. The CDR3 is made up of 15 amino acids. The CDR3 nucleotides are TGTGCCATCAGTGCGGACGGAGGAGCTAACTATGGCTACACCTTC. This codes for CAISADGGANYGYTF.

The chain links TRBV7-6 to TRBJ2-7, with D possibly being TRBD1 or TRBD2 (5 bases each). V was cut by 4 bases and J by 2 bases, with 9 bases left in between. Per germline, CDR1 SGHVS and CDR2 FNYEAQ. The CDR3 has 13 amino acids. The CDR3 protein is CASSSGRAYEQYF. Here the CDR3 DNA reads TGTGCCAGCAGCTCGGGACGGGCCTACGAGCAGTACTTC.

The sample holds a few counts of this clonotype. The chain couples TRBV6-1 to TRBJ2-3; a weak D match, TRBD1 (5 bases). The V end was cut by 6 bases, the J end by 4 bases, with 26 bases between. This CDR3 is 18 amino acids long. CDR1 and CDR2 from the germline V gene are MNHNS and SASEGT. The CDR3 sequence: CASSLSPTGAGSSDTQYF. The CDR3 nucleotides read TGTGCCAGCAGCCTATCCCCCACCGGAGCAGGGTCGTCAGATACGCAGTATTTT.

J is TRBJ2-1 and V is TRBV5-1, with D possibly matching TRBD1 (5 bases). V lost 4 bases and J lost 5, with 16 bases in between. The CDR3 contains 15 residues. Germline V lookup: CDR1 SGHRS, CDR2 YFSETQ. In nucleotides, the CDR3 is TGCGCCAGCAGCGTGGACAACCCTGGGCACAATGAGCAGTTCTTC. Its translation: CASSVDNPGHNEQFF.

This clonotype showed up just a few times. CDR3 protein: CASTSSSGNTIYF. The CDR3, as DNA: TGTGCCAGCACCTCGAGCTCTGGAAACACCATATATTTT. The V and J genes are TRBV7-2 and TRBJ1-3, with D unresolved. Germline V gene sequence: CDR1 SGHTA, CDR2 FQGNSA. This CDR3 has 13 residues. The V end lost 7 bases, the J end lost 0 bases, and 7 bases lay between the germline ends.

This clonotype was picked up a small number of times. The CDR3, as DNA: TGCGCCAGCGGACGACGATCCCTGGGATCACCCCTCCACTTT. Protein sequence: CASGRRSLGSPLHF. V usage is TRBV4-1 and J usage is TRBJ1-6; D remains unclear. The germline V gene encodes CDR1 MGHRA and CDR2 YSYEKL. The CDR3 sequence is 14 residues long. V was shortened by 8 bases and J by 10 bases, with 18 bases between the two germline ends.

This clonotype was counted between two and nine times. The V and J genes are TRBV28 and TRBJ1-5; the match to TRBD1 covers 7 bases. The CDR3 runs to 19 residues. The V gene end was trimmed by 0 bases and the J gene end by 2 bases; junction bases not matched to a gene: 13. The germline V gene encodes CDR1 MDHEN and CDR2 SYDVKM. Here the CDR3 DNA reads TGTGCCAGCAGTTTATGGGCCCCGGGACAGAGAATTGGCAATCAGCCCCAGCATTTT. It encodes CASSLWAPGQRIGNQPQHF.

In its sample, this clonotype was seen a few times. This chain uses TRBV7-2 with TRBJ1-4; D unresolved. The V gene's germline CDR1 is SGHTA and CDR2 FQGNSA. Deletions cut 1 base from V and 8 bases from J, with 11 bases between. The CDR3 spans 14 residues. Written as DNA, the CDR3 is TGTGCCAGCAGCTTAGGAGTGGCCCCGGAAAAACTGTTTTTT. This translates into CASSLGVAPEKLFF.

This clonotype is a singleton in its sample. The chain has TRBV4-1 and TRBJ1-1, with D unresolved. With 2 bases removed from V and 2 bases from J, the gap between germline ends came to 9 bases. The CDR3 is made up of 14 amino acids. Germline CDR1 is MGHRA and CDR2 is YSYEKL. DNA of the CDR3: TGCGCCAGCAGCCAACTCATGACTAACACTGAAGCTTTCTTT. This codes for CASSQLMTNTEAFF.

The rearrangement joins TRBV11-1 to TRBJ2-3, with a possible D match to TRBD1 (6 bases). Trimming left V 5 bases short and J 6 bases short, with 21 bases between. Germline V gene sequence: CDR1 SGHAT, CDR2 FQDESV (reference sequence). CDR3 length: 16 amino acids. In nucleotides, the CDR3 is TGTGCCAGCAGCCGGGACATCTCAGCCGATGTTGATACGCAGTATTTT. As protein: CASSRDISADVDTQYF.

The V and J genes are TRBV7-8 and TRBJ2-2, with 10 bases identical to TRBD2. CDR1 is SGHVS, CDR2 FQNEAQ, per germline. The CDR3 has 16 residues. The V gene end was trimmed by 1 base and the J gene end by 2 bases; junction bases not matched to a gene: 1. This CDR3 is CASSLGLAGNTGELFF. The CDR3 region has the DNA TGTGCCAGCAGCTTAGGACTAGCGGGCAACACCGGGGAGCTGTTTTTT.

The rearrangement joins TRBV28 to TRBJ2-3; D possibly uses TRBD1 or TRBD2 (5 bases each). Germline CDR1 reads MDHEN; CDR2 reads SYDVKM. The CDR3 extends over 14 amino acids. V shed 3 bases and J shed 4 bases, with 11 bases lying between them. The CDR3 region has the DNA TGTGCCAGCAGTTTCTCAGGGACCCCAGATACGCAGTATTTT. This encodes CASSFSGTPDTQYF.

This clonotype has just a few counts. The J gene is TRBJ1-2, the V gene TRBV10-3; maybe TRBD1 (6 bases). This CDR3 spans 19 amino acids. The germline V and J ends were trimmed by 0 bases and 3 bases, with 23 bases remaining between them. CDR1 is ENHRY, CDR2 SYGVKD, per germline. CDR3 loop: CAISESERTVGRPYYGYTF. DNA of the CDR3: TGTGCCATCAGTGAGTCTGAAAGGACAGTGGGGAGGCCCTACTATGGCTACACCTTC.

The CDR3 region is CASSFVTRVNTEAFF. The CDR3 coding sequence is TGTGCCAGCAGTTTTGTGACACGAGTGAACACTGAAGCTTTCTTT. V usage is TRBV28 and J usage is TRBJ1-1; D remains unclear. CDR3 length: 15 amino acids. Looked up from germline, CDR1 is MDHEN and CDR2 is SYDVKM. Trimming took 3 bases from V and 0 from J, leaving 11 bases between them. Full variable domain (missing parts from reference TRBV28 and TRBJ1-1): DVKVTQSSRYLVKRTGEKVFLECVQDMDHENMFWYRQDPGLGLRLIYFSYDVKMKEKGDIPEGYSVSREKKERFSLILESASTNQTSMYLCASSFVTRVNTEAFFGQGTRLTVV.

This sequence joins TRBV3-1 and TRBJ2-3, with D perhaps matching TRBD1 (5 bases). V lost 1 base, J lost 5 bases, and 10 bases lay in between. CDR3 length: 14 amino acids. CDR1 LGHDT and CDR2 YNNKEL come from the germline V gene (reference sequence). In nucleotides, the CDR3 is TGTGCCAGCAGCCAAGTCAGGGTTGGAGATACGCAGTATTTT. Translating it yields CASSQVRVGDTQYF.

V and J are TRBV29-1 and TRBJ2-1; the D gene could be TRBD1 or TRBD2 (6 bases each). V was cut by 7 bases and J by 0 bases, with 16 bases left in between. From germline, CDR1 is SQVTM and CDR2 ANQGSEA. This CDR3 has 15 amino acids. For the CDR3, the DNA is TGCAGCGGCGCTGGGGGGCCGCGCTCCTACAATGAGCAGTTCTTC. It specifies CSGAGGPRSYNEQFF.

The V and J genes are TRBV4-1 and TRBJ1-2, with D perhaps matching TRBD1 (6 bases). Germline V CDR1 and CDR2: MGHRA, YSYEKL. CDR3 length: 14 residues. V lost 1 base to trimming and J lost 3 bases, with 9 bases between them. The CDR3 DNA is TGCGCCAGCAGCCAAGTGGGGGCAGACTATGGCTACACCTTC. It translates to CASSQVGADYGYTF.

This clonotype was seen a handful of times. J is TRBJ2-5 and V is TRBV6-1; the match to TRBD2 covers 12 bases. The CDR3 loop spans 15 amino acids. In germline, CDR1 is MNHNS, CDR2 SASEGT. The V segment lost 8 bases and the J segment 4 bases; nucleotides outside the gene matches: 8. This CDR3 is CASLRLAGESETQYF. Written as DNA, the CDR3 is TGTGCCAGCCTTCGACTAGCGGGAGAATCAGAGACCCAGTACTTC.

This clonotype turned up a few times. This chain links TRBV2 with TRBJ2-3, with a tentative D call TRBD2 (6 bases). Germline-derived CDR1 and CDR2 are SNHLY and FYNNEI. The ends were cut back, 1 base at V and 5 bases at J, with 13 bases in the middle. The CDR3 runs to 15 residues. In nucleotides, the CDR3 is TGTGCCAGCAGTGAAGGGAGGGGTCGTGGAGATACGCAGTATTTT. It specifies CASSEGRGRGDTQYF.

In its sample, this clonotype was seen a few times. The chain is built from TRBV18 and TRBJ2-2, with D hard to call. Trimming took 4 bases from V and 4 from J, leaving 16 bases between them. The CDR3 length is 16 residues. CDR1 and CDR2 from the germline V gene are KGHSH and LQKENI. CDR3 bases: TGTGCCAGCTCACTGAACTGGGTGTTGGGCACCGGGGAGCTGTTTTTT. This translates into CASSLNWVLGTGELFF.

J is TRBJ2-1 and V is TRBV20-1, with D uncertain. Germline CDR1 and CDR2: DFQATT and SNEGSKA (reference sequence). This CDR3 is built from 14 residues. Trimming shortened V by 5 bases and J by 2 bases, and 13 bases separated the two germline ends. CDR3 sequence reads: CSASLRAPYNEQFF. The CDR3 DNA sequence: TGCAGTGCTTCTTTGAGAGCCCCCTACAATGAGCAGTTCTTC.

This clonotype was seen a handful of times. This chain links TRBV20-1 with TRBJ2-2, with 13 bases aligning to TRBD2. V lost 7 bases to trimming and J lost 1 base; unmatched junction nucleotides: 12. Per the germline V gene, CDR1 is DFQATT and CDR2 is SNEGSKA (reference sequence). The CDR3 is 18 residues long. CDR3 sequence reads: CSVRGTSGALGNTGELFF. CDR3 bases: TGCAGTGTCAGAGGGACTAGCGGGGCCCTGGGGAACACCGGGGAGCTGTTTTTT.

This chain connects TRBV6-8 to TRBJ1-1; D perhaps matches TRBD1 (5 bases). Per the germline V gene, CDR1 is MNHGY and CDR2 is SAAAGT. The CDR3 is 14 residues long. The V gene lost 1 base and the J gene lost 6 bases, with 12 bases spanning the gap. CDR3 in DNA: TGTGCCAGCAGTTACTGGGCAGGGCGGTCTGAAGCTTTCTTT. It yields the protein CASSYWAGRSEAFF.